The 9 T cell receptor beta chains below all came from one sample that was sequenced in a study of cytomegalovirus exposure and HLA in healthy donors. 60 Vbeta and 13 Jbeta primers were used in PCR. The method was immunoSEQ multiplex PCR; TCRdb's version includes in-frame clones alone and lacks a portion of them. Of approximately 130,000 clones detected, 65% to 80% appear once; the ten largest clones hold roughly 3.6%. Material for sequencing was PBMCs. Receptor source: a man in his thirties or forties in good health and CMV-seronegative.

This rearrangement joins TRBV4-1 to TRBJ2-3; 7 bases line up with TRBD2. The junction had 7 bases not matched to a gene; V was cut back by 8 bases and J by 5 bases. The germline V gene encodes CDR1 MGHRA and CDR2 YSYEKL. The CDR3 has 13 residues. The CDR3 DNA sequence: TGCGCCAGCTCCCATGGGGGGGAAGATACGCAGTATTTT. Translation: CASSHGGEDTQYF.

In its sample, this clone was seen once. V gene TRBV9 combines with J gene TRBJ1-2; maybe TRBD1 (5 bases). The CDR3 has 14 amino acids. Germline loops: CDR1 SGDLS, CDR2 YYNGEE. V gave up 2 bases and J gave up 4 bases, with 12 bases separating them. The CDR3: CASSVAGPIYGYTF. In DNA form, the CDR3 reads TGTGCCAGCAGCGTGGCGGGACCGATCTATGGCTACACCTTC.

V is TRBV14 and J is TRBJ2-1; D is uncertain. The CDR3 is 16 amino acids. CDR1 is SGHDN and CDR2 is FVKESK in the germline V gene. V dropped 2 bases and J dropped 1 base, with 12 bases sitting between them. CDR3 DNA sequence: TGTGCCAGCAGCCAAACCCCTCGGAGTTCCTACAATGAGCAGTTCTTC. It yields the protein CASSQTPRSSYNEQFF.

The chain joins TRBV19 to TRBJ2-7, with a weak D call TRBD2 (6 bases). The ends were cut back, 1 base at V and 3 bases at J, with 13 bases in the middle. This CDR3 has 15 residues. Per germline, CDR1 LNHDA and CDR2 SQIVND (reference sequence). The CDR3 loop reads CASSIAGGYDYEQYF. The CDR3 region has the DNA TGTGCCAGTAGTATAGCCGGGGGATATGACTACGAGCAGTACTTC.

CDR3 DNA sequence: TGTGCCAGCAGCTTAGTGGACATCCCCGGGACAGGGGGCACAGATACGCAGTATTTT. Translating it yields CASSLVDIPGTGGTDTQYF. The chain is built from TRBV11-2 and TRBJ2-3; TRBD1 agrees at 10 bases. There are 19 residues in the CDR3. V lost 1 base to trimming and J lost 1 base; unmatched junction nucleotides: 11. Germline lookup yields CDR1 SGHAT and CDR2 FQNNGV.

The rearrangement joins TRBV11-2 to TRBJ1-5; D gene uncertain. CDR1 and CDR2 (germline): SGHAT, FQNNGV. The CDR3 has 16 amino acids. Trimming removed 1 base from V and 2 bases from J, with 12 bases in between. The CDR3 DNA reads as TGTGCCAGCAGCTTAGCGGGAGGGCTACGCAATCAGCCCCAGCATTTT. It specifies CASSLAGGLRNQPQHF.

This clone was observed a few times. The chain uses TRBV30 and TRBJ1-1; TRBD1 aligns across 7 bases. Germline loops: CDR1 GTSNPN, CDR2 SVGIG (reference sequence). Unmatched junction bases numbered 7, after V lost 7 bases and J lost 2 bases. CDR3 length: 13 amino acids. The CDR3, as DNA: TGTGCCTCCTCACAGGGGAGAAACACTGAAGCTTTCTTT. Its protein is CASSQGRNTEAFF.

A few counts support this clone. The V gene is TRBV18, the J gene TRBJ1-2; no clear D. The V and J ends lost 1 base and 0 bases respectively, with 6 bases between them. Per the germline V gene, CDR1 is KGHSH and CDR2 is LQKENI. This CDR3 is built from 14 residues. CDR3: CASSPLAANYGYTF. CDR3 bases: TGTGCCAGCTCACCACTCGCAGCTAACTATGGCTACACCTTC.

The chain combines TRBV19 with TRBJ2-1, with D maybe TRBD2 (6 bases). CDR1 is LNHDA, CDR2 SQIVND, per germline (reference sequence). The CDR3 sequence is 14 residues long. The V end was cut by 3 bases, the J end by 5 bases, with 11 bases between. The CDR3 here is CASSIGRGNNEQFF. The CDR3 DNA is TGTGCCAGTAGTATTGGGCGGGGAAACAATGAGCAGTTCTTC.